This T cell receptor beta chain emerged from a study of vaccination and CD4 T cells after COVID-19. From germline, CDR1 is DFQATT and CDR2 SNEGSKA (reference sequence). The CDR3 length is 14 residues. V lost 5 bases to trimming and J lost 0 bases, with 13 bases between them. Treatment defined: roughly 11-day PBMC culture with coronavirus spike peptide pools or control peptides (ViraFEST assay). Once peptide pools had expanded antigen-specific T cells, ViraFEST sequenced TCRs. About this clonotype: Its antigen is unidentified.

Oncomine TCR Beta short-read sequencing was applied to DNA from cultured CD4+ T cells. MiXCR was run by TCRdb on the PCR reads, yielding one entry per CDR3 protein. Here the sample spans roughly 13,000 distinct CDR3 sequences, less than 70% being singletons. The sample comprised CD4+ T cells from blood, cultured in vitro. The TCR comes from a human donor who had recovered from COVID-19. This chain connects TRBV20-1 to TRBJ2-5; D is unresolved. The CDR3 bases are TGCAGTGCTTACAGCCGCGTCCACCAAGAGACCCAGTACTTC. It translates to CSAYSRVHQETQYF.